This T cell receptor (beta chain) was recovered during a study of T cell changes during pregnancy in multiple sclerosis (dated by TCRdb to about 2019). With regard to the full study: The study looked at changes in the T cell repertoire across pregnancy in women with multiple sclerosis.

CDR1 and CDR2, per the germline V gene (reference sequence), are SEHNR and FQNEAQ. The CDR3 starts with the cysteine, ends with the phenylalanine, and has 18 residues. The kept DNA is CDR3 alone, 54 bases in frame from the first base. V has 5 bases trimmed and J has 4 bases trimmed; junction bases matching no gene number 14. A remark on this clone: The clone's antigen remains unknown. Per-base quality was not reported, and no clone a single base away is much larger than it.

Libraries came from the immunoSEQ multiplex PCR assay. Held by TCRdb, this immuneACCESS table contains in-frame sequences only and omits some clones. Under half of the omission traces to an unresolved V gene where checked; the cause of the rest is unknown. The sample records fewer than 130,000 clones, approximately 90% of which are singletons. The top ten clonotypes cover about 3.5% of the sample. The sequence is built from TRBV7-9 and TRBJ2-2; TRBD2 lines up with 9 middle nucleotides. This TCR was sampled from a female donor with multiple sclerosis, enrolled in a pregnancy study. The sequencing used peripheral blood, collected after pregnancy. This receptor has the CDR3 CASSPTGWASGITGELFF. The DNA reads TGTGCCAGCAGCCCAACAGGGTGGGCTAGCGGGATCACCGGGGAGCTGTTTTTT.